This T cell receptor (beta chain) stems from a study of T cells expressing NK-cell markers. Study information: Sorted CD3+CD56+NKG2C+, CD3+CD56+NKG2C- and CD3+CD56-NKG2C+ T cells provided the TCR beta repertoires. Seropositivity for HCMV was found in most of the eight sequenced donors, with one seronegative. Study-wide points: Whether expanded NKG2C+ T cell clones were HCMV specific stayed uncertain.

For TCR beta, cDNA was produced by 5'RACE template switching with UMIs. For each CDR3 protein, TCRdb gives one entry from its re-call of the 5' RACE reads, without DNA. The listing contains 300,000 to 450,000 distinct CDR3 sequences. Comments on this clonotype: Antigen specificity is unknown.

This CDR3 has 15 amino acids. The germline V gene encodes CDR1 MGHRA and CDR2 YSYEKL. Material for sequencing was blood T cells: a sorted CD56 or NKG2C T cell subset, CD4+ or CD8+ T cells, or bulk PBMC T cells (not recorded which). The clonotype was recovered from a man between 18 and 69 years old in good health. V gene TRBV4-1 combines with J gene TRBJ1-6. The CDR3 reads CASRSVSSYNSPLHF.